These 5 T cell receptor beta chains came from one sample sequenced in a study of blood T cell repertoires in COVID-19. Using immunoSEQ multiplex PCR, the repertoire was profiled, and TCRdb retains in-frame clones only, with some absent. This table holds hundreds of thousands of clones, approximately 80% found once. Specimen: peripheral blood. Receptor source: a woman at least 80 years old with COVID-19, enrolled during active disease.

This chain uses TRBV12-3 or TRBV12-4 with TRBJ2-7; a weak D match, TRBD2 (6 bases). The germline V and J ends were trimmed by 7 bases and 0 bases, with 10 bases remaining between them. CDR3 length equals 13 residues. CDR3 protein: CASKSGDSYEQYF. CDR3 nucleotides: TGTGCCAGCAAATCGGGGGACTCCTACGAGCAGTACTTC.

The V gene is TRBV6-2 or TRBV6-3, the J gene TRBJ2-7; weak D call: TRBD1 (5 bases). The CDR3 loop spans 16 amino acids. V was cut by 0 bases and J by 0 bases, with 12 bases left in between. The germline CDR1 and CDR2 sequences are MNHEY and SVGEGT. The CDR3 reads CASSYSRQSNSYEQYF. CDR3 DNA: TGTGCCAGCAGTTACTCGAGACAGTCTAACTCCTACGAGCAGTACTTC.

The chain has TRBV28 and TRBJ2-2, with 9 bases identical to TRBD2. V was clipped by 2 bases and J by 2 bases; unmatched bases: 3. Germline CDR1 is MDHEN and CDR2 is SYDVKM. The length of the CDR3 is 16 residues. The CDR3 spells CASSLATSGNTGELFF. In DNA form, the CDR3 reads TGTGCCAGCAGTTTAGCGACTAGCGGCAACACCGGGGAGCTGTTTTTT. Looking up the rest from reference TRBV28 and TRBJ2-2 gives the full variable domain: DVKVTQSSRYLVKRTGEKVFLECVQDMDHENMFWYRQDPGLGLRLIYFSYDVKMKEKGDIPEGYSVSREKKERFSLILESASTNQTSMYLCASSLATSGNTGELFFGEGSRLTVL.

This clone was counted a few times. The chain has TRBV29-1 and TRBJ1-1, with no clear D. CDR1 and CDR2 from the germline V gene are SQVTM and ANQGSEA. The CDR3 covers 14 residues. The V end was cut by 4 bases, the J end by 0 bases, with 12 bases between. The CDR3: CSVVYGRMNTEAFF. The DNA of the CDR3 is TGCAGCGTTGTTTATGGGAGAATGAACACTGAAGCTTTCTTT.

This chain joins TRBV19 and TRBJ2-1; 8 bases agree with TRBD2. Trimming at V came to 1 base and at J to 4 bases, leaving 3 bases not matched to a gene. The CDR3 is 15 amino acids. Germline assignment: CDR1 LNHDA and CDR2 SQIVND (reference sequence). The CDR3 DNA reads TGTGCCAGTAGTATAGTCAGCGGGAGATACAATGAGCAGTTCTTC. Protein: CASSIVSGRYNEQFF.